Below are 24 T cell receptor beta chains sequenced from a single sample in a study of T cells after yellow fever vaccination. TCRdb analysed the 5' RACE reads with MiXCR anew, one entry per CDR3 protein. Of some 160,000 distinct CDR3 sequences listed, approximately 9.7% were seen once; the top ten hold roughly 40%. The specimen was CD8+ T cells sorted from PBMCs, collected 45 days after the yellow fever booster vaccination. These TCRs come from a young man who received the YFV17D yellow fever vaccine.

The table lists this clonotype with a few counts. This chain connects TRBV19 to TRBJ1-6; D remains ambiguous. This CDR3 has 13 amino acids. V gave up 5 bases and J gave up 10 bases, with 12 bases separating them. The germline V gene has CDR1 LNHDA and CDR2 SQIVND (reference sequence). CDR3 in DNA: TGTGCCAGTAGTGGGGTTTCAAGGTCACCCCTCCACTTT. Its translation is CASSGVSRSPLHF.

The V call is TRBV4-1, the J call TRBJ1-6; maybe TRBD1 (6 bases). The length of the CDR3 is 18 residues. Trimming stripped 1 base from V and 7 bases from J, with 20 bases between. The germline CDR1 and CDR2 sequences are MGHRA and YSYEKL. CDR3 sequence: CASSQVGVGQGFNSPLHF. CDR3 DNA sequence: TGCGCCAGCAGCCAAGTGGGGGTAGGGCAGGGGTTCAATTCACCCCTCCACTTT.

About this clonotype: A much bigger clone sits one base away, suggesting this may be a read error. The chain joins TRBV6-2 or TRBV6-3 to TRBJ2-7; D remains ambiguous. In germline, CDR1 is MNHEY, CDR2 SVGEGT. The CDR3 runs 15 residues. Written as DNA, the CDR3 is TGTACCAGCAGTTACTGGGTATCTACCTCCTACGAGCAGTACTTC. It encodes CTSSYWVSTSYEQYF.

The V and J genes are TRBV9 and TRBJ1-1; possible D gene TRBD1, 5 bases. CDR1 is SGDLS, CDR2 YYNGEE, per germline. V was clipped by 3 bases and J by 1 base, with 13 bases between them. This CDR3 has 15 residues. The CDR3 here is CASSAAGGPNTEAFF. DNA of the CDR3: TGTGCCAGCAGCGCCGCGGGGGGACCGAACACTGAAGCTTTCTTT.

As concerns this clonotype: A much larger clone sits a single nucleotide away, making a read error possible. The chain has TRBV7-8 and TRBJ2-1; D call uncertain. This CDR3 is 13 amino acids long. Trimming cost V 5 bases and J 9 bases, with 14 bases left between them. Germline CDR1 reads SGHVS; CDR2 reads FQNEAQ. In nucleotides, the CDR3 is TGTGCCAGCAGCCCGGCCGAAGGGATTGAGCAGTTCTTC. Amino acids: CASSPAEGIEQFF.

The table lists this clonotype with a few counts. This sequence joins TRBV27 and TRBJ1-1, with D unclear. Germline V gene data show CDR1 as MNHEY and CDR2 as SMNVEV (reference sequence). The CDR3 spans 13 residues. Trimming stripped 4 bases from V and 5 bases from J, with 11 bases between. CDR3 sequence: CASSYWGKTEAFF. The CDR3 DNA sequence: TGTGCCAGCAGTTATTGGGGAAAAACTGAAGCTTTCTTT.

The chain has TRBV29-1 and TRBJ1-3, with D unresolved. The CDR3 is 14 amino acids. Trimming shortened V by 5 bases and J by 4 bases, and 15 bases separated the two germline ends. Germline assignment: CDR1 SQVTM and CDR2 ANQGSEA. For the CDR3, the DNA is TGCAGCGTTTTCGCCGGGCTGGCCGGAAACACCATATATTTT. The encoded protein is CSVFAGLAGNTIYF.

J is TRBJ2-7 and V is TRBV20-1, with TRBD1 as a possible D gene (5 bases). The CDR3 loop spans 14 amino acids. Germline loops: CDR1 DFQATT, CDR2 SNEGSKA (reference sequence). The V end was cut by 0 bases, the J end by 3 bases, with 12 bases between. CDR3 nucleotide sequence: TGCAGTGCTAGAGACAGGGCTAACTTCTACGAGCAGTACGTC. Protein product: CSARDRANFYEQYV.

The chain is built from TRBV5-1 and TRBJ1-4; D is perhaps TRBD1 (6 bases). Trimming took off 7 bases at V and 8 bases at J, with 18 bases between the two ends. Germline V CDR1 and CDR2: SGHRS, YFSETQ. This CDR3 is 14 amino acids long. CDR3 in DNA: TGCGCCAGCGGAACAGGGATGGGTCCCGAAAAACTGTTTTTT. It translates to CASGTGMGPEKLFF.

The chain joins TRBV7-9 to TRBJ2-5; D gene unclear. The germline gives CDR1 SEHNR, CDR2 FQNEAQ (reference sequence). V was trimmed by 0 bases and J by 4 bases, leaving 6 bases between them. The CDR3 runs to 13 residues. The CDR3 DNA sequence: TGTGCCAGCAGCTTAGCTGAGAGAGAGACCCAGTACTTC. It codes for CASSLAERETQYF.

The table lists this clonotype with a few counts. The chain has TRBV4-1 and TRBJ2-7, with 7 bases matching TRBD1. Losses at the gene ends were 1 base for V and 6 bases for J; bases not matched to a gene: 15. The germline gives CDR1 MGHRA, CDR2 YSYEKL. The CDR3 is 17 residues long. The CDR3 loop reads CASSQGLSGTALTEQYF. The CDR3 DNA is TGCGCCAGCAGCCAAGGGCTTTCTGGGACAGCCCTCACCGAGCAGTACTTC.

Only a few counts were recorded for this clonotype. The V gene is TRBV7-9, the J gene TRBJ1-2; no clear D. The CDR3 consists of 13 residues. CDR1 and CDR2 from the germline V gene are SEHNR and FQNEAQ (reference sequence). Trimming shortened V by 0 bases and J by 4 bases, and 6 bases separated the two germline ends. CDR3 nucleotide sequence: TGTGCCAGCAGCTTAGCGCTTGGCTATGGCTACACCTTC. Translating gives CASSLALGYGYTF.

This clonotype appeared many times. The rearrangement links TRBV24-1 to TRBJ1-4; 9 positions match TRBD1. This CDR3 is built from 15 residues. V dropped 3 bases and J dropped 7; count of bases not matched to a gene: 5. From germline, CDR1 is KGHDR and CDR2 SFDVKD. The CDR3 DNA reads as TGTGCCACCAGTGATCGACAGGGGGGAGGTGAAAAACTGTTTTTT. It codes for CATSDRQGGGEKLFF.

The chain links TRBV5-1 to TRBJ2-7; D not certain. Trimming cost V 4 bases and J 0 bases, with 17 bases left between them. The length of the CDR3 is 16 residues. CDR1 is SGHRS and CDR2 is YFSETQ in the germline V gene. The CDR3 coding sequence is TGCGCCAGCAGCCCTATGCCCGGGCAGATCTCCTACGAGCAGTACGTC. Its translation is CASSPMPGQISYEQYV.

The chain uses TRBV13 and TRBJ2-2; D is uncertain. The CDR3 has 13 amino acids. Germline V gives CDR1 PRHDT, CDR2 FYEKMQ (reference sequence). V was cut by 4 bases and J by 6 bases, with 9 bases left in between. The DNA for the CDR3 is TGTGCCAGCAGCTCCCGCGTGCCCGGGGAGCTGTTTTTT. Amino acids: CASSSRVPGELFF.

V usage is TRBV12-3 or TRBV12-4 and J usage is TRBJ2-7; tentative D call: TRBD1 (5 bases). The CDR3 is 15 amino acids. With 5 bases removed from V and 4 bases from J, the gap between germline ends came to 18 bases. The DNA for the CDR3 is TGTGCCAGCAGTCCAGGGAACAGGCGAGGTTACGAGCAGTACGTC. Protein: CASSPGNRRGYEQYV.

The chain combines TRBV4-3 with TRBJ2-3; 8 positions agree with TRBD2. The CDR3 is 18 residues long. Germline assignment: CDR1 LGHNA and CDR2 YSLEER. V lost 0 bases to trimming and J lost 6 bases; unmatched junction nucleotides: 14. This chain's CDR3 is CASSQDGPPASGFDTQYF. CDR3 in DNA: TGCGCCAGCAGCCAAGATGGGCCCCCAGCTAGCGGGTTCGATACGCAGTATTTT.

This sequence joins TRBV6-1 and TRBJ2-2, with 8 bases lining up with TRBD2. Unmatched junction bases numbered 8, after V lost 11 bases and J lost 3 bases. The CDR3 sequence is 14 residues long. Germline CDR1 reads MNHNS; CDR2 reads SASEGT. CDR3 sequence reads: CAHGSGGYTGELFF. The CDR3 coding sequence is TGTGCCCACGGGAGCGGGGGATACACCGGGGAGCTGTTTTTT.

V gene TRBV20-1 combines with J gene TRBJ2-1, with TRBD2 matching 12 bases. Germline assignment: CDR1 DFQATT and CDR2 SNEGSKA (reference sequence). The CDR3 contains 18 residues. V trimming: 6 bases; J trimming: 0 bases; junction bases outside the gene matches: 12. The CDR3 DNA is TGCAGTGCGCGAGGGGGACTAGCGGGCCCTCTCTCCTACAATGAGCAGTTCTTC. It translates to CSARGGLAGPLSYNEQFF.

This chain joins TRBV7-2 and TRBJ2-6; TRBD2 agrees at 8 bases. This CDR3 spans 18 amino acids. Trimming took 5 bases from V and 3 from J; bases not matched to a gene: 12. Per the germline V gene, CDR1 is SGHTA and CDR2 is FQGNSA. The CDR3 is CASSGEAGGWRGANVLTF. CDR3 coding DNA: TGTGCCAGCAGCGGAGAGGCGGGGGGCTGGCGTGGGGCCAACGTCCTGACTTTC.

This clonotype was recorded a few times. The chain joins TRBV6-5 to TRBJ2-6; D not certain. The V and J ends lost 5 bases and 4 bases respectively, with 12 bases between them. CDR1 and CDR2 from the germline V gene are MNHEY and SVGAGI. The CDR3 has 15 amino acids. The DNA for the CDR3 is TGTGCCAGCAGTCCCGCTAGGCTGGGGGCCAACGTCCTGACTTTC. Protein product: CASSPARLGANVLTF.

This clonotype was picked up many times. V and J are TRBV4-3 and TRBJ1-1, with TRBD1 as a possible D gene (6 bases). V was cut by 4 bases and J by 8 bases, with 14 bases left in between. CDR3 size: 13 residues. The V gene's germline CDR1 is LGHNA and CDR2 YSLEER. The CDR3 coding sequence is TGCGCCAGCAGCCCTTATGCAGGGGAAGAAGCTTTCTTT. Its translation is CASSPYAGEEAFF.

This clonotype has more than one count but fewer than ten. The chain employs TRBV7-9 and TRBJ2-7; 7 nucleotides line up with TRBD2. V was pared by 5 bases and J by 7 bases, with 5 bases of the junction left unmatched. The CDR3 is 12 amino acids. Germline values: CDR1 SEHNR, CDR2 FQNEAQ (reference sequence). CDR3 nucleotides: TGTGCCAGCAGCGAAGACGGGGGGGAGCAGTACTTC. Protein: CASSEDGGEQYF.

This clonotype was counted between two and nine times. This chain links TRBV9 with TRBJ2-1; maybe TRBD2 (5 bases). Trimming shortened V by 2 bases and J by 2 bases, and 14 bases separated the two germline ends. Germline lookup yields CDR1 SGDLS and CDR2 YYNGEE. CDR3 length equals 16 residues. CDR3 nucleotide sequence: TGTGCCAGCAGCGTCCTACTAGAGCCCCCCTACAATGAGCAGTTCTTC. Translation gives CASSVLLEPPYNEQFF.